This T cell receptor beta chain was recovered during a study of vaccination effects on CD4 cells after COVID-19. In the study overall: At 16 days and one week before vaccination, a couple of convalescent patients gave samples.

Culture proceeded for more than 8 days, and CD4+ T cells were then isolated. Trimming took 2 bases from V and 4 from J, leaving 18 bases between them. This CDR3 is built from 16 residues. CDR1 and CDR2 (germline): GTSNPN, SVGIG (reference sequence). TCRdb's copy holds only in-frame clones and misses some; the assay was immunoSEQ multiplex PCR. This sample has some 63,000 clones; under 85% occur once, and the top ten carry roughly a quarter. To note about this clone: Its target is unknown.

This specimen was CD4+ T cells from PBMCs cultured without peptide, taken before COVID-19 vaccination. The clonotype was recovered from a human donor who had a prior SARS-CoV-2 infection. The gene calls are TRBV30 and TRBJ2-1; no reliable D call. The CDR3 here is CAWSPTFLLGYNEQFF. The CDR3 DNA is TGTGCCTGGAGTCCGACGTTCTTATTGGGTTACAATGAGCAGTTCTTC.